The source of this T cell receptor (beta chain) is a study of shared clonotypes between healthy human individuals. Per the germline V gene, CDR1 is SGHAT and CDR2 is FQNNGV. The V and J ends lost 5 bases and 4 bases, in that order; junction bases with no gene match: 10. The CDR3 consists of 17 residues. Running of the assay took place at deep level. Clones were sequenced by immunoSEQ multiplex PCR, and TCRdb holds only the in-frame ones, with some missing. The table lists more than 2,000,000 clones, approximately 93% of them singletons. This TCR came from a man younger than 35 in good health. Some clones in this sample may be carry-over from other donors' samples. Source material: naive CD4+ T cells from PBMCs. Subset reported: CD45RA+ positively selected. J is TRBJ2-1 and V is TRBV11-2; 11 positions agree with TRBD2. Written as DNA, the CDR3 is TGTGCCAGCAGCCCTCTGACTAGCGGGACCGTTTACAATGAGCAGTTCTTC. This gives the protein CASSPLTSGTVYNEQFF.